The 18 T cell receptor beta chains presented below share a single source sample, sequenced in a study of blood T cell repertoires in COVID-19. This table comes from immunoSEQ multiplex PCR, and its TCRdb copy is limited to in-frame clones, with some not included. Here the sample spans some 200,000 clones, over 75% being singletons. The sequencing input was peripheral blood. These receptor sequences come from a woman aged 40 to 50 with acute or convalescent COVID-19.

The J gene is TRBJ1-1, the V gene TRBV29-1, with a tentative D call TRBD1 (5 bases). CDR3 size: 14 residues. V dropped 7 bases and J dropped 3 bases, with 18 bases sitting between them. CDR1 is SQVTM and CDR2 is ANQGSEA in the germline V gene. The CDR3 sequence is CSARPASRDTEAFF. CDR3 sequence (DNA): TGCAGCGCCCGGCCGGCGTCCAGGGACACTGAAGCTTTCTTT.

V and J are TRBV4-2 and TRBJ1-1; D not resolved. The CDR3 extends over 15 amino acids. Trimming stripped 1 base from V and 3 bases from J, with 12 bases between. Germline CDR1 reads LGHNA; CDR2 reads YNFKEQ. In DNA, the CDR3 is TGTGCCAGCAGCCAAGTCTCGATCGGGGACACTGAAGCTTTCTTT. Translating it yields CASSQVSIGDTEAFF.

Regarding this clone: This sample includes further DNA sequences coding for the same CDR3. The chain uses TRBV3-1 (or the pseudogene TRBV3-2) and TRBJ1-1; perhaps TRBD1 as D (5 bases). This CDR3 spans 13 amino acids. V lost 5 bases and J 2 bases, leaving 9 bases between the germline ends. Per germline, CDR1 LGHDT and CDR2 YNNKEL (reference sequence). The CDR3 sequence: CASSETVNTEAFF. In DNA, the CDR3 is TGTGCCAGCAGCGAGACAGTCAACACTGAAGCTTTCTTT.

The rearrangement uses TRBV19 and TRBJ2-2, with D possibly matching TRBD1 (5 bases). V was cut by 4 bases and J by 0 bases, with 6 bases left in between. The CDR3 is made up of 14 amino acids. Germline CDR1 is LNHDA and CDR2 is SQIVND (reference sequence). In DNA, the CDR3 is TGTGCCAGTAGTAGACAGCCGAACACCGGGGAGCTGTTTTTT. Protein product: CASSRQPNTGELFF.

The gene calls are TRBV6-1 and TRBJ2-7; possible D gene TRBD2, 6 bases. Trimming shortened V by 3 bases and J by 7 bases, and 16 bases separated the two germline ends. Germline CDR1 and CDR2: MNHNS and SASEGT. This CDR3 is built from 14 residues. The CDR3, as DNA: TGTGCCAGCAGTGATCCCATCAGGGCGGGGGAGCAGTACGTC. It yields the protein CASSDPIRAGEQYV.

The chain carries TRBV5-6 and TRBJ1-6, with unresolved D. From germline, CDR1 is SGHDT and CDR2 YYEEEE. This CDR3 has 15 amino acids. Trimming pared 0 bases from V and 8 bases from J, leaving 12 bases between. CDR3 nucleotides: TGTGCCAGCAGCTTGGCGGGCGGGAACCATTCACCCCTCCACTTT. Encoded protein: CASSLAGGNHSPLHF.

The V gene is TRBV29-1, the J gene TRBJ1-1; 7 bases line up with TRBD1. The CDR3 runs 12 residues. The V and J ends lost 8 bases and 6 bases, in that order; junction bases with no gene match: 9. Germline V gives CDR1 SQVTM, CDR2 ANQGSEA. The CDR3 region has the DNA TGCAGCATTACAGGGGATTCGGCTGAAGCTTTCTTT. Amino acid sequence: CSITGDSAEAFF.

The CDR3 protein is CASSLEQGRVTEAFF. CDR3 bases: TGCGCCAGCAGCCTTGAACAGGGGCGGGTCACTGAAGCTTTCTTT. The chain is built from TRBV4-1 and TRBJ1-1; TRBD1 matches 7 bases. J was trimmed by 4 bases and V by 4 bases; bases with no gene match: 9. There are 15 residues in the CDR3. Germline loops: CDR1 MGHRA, CDR2 YSYEKL.

CDR3 amino acids: CASTGLLRGGTDTQYF. The CDR3 nucleotides are TGTGCCAGTACCGGATTGCTACGGGGGGGCACAGATACGCAGTATTTT. J is TRBJ2-3 and V is TRBV19; 7 bases are a match to TRBD2. Germline V gives CDR1 LNHDA, CDR2 SQIVND (reference sequence). The V and J ends lost 7 bases and 1 base, in that order; junction bases with no gene match: 11. The CDR3 contains 16 residues.

The CDR3 sequence is CASSLGGNTEAFF. CDR3 DNA sequence: TGTGCCAGCAGCCTCGGGGGGAACACTGAAGCTTTCTTT. This sequence joins TRBV14 and TRBJ1-1; the D gene is possibly TRBD1 (5 bases). Germline lookup yields CDR1 SGHDN and CDR2 FVKESK. Trimming shortened V by 4 bases and J by 1 base, and 7 bases separated the two germline ends. This CDR3 is 13 amino acids long.

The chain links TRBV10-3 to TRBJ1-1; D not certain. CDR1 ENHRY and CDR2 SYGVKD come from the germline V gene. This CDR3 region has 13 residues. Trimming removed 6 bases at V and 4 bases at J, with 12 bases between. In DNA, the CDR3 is TGTGCCATCAGCCCTGTCCCGGGCACTGAAGCTTTCTTT. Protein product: CAISPVPGTEAFF.

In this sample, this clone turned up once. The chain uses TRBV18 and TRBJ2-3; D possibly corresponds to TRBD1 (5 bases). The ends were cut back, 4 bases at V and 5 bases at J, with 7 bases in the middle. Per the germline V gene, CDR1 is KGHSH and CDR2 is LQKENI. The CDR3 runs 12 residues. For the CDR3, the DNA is TGTGCCAGCTCACTCAGGGTAGATACGCAGTATTTT. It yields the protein CASSLRVDTQYF.

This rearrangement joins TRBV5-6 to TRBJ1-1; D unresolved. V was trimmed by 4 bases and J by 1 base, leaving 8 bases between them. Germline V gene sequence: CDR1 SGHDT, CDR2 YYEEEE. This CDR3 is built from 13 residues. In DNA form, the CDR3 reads TGTGCCAGCAGCCAGAATCCGAACACTGAAGCTTTCTTT. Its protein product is CASSQNPNTEAFF.

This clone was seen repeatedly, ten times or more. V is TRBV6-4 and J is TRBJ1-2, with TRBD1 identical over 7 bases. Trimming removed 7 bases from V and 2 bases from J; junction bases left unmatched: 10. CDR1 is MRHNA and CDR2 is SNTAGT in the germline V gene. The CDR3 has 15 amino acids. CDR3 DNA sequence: TGTGCCAGCACCCCCGAAGGGGGCAGAAACTATGGCTACACCTTC. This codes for CASTPEGGRNYGYTF.

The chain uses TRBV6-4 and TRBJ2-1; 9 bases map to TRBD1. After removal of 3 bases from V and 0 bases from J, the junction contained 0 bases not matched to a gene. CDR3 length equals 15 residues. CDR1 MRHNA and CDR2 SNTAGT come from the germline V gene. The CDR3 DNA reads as TGTGCCAGCAGTGAGACAGGGGGCTCCTACAATGAGCAGTTCTTC. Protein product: CASSETGGSYNEQFF.

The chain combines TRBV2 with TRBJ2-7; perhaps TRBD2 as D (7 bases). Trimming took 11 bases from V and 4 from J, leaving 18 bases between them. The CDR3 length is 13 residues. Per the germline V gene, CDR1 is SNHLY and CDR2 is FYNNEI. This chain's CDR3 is CAGRGGDEYEQYV. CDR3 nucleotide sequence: TGTGCCGGTAGGGGGGGGGATGAGTACGAGCAGTACGTC.

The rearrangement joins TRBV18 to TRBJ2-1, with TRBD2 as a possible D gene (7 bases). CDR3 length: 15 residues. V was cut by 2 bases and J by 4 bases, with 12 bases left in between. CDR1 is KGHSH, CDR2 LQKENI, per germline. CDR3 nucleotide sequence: TGTGCCAGCTCACCAGGGGGGGGCCGGTACAATGAGCAGTTCTTC. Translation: CASSPGGGRYNEQFF.

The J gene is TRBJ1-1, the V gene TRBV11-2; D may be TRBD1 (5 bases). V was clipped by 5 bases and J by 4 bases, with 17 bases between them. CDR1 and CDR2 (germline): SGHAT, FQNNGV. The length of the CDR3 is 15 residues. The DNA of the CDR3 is TGTGCCAGCAGCCCGGGATGGGGACTCGGCACTGAAGCTTTCTTT. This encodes CASSPGWGLGTEAFF.